This paragraph covers one T cell receptor beta chain sequence. Its target is not known. CDR3 length equals 15 residues. Germline CDR1 and CDR2: KGHSH and LQKENI. V was clipped by 2 bases and J by 7 bases; unmatched bases: 8. Here immunoSEQ multiplex PCR was the method, and the copy in TCRdb shows in-frame clones only, minus some. The sample lists some 150,000 clones; approximately 93% were seen once. These data are taken from a study of T cell responses to AZD1222 COVID-19 vaccine. Study-wide results and limits: Nearly half of spike-specific TCRs reportedly target variant regions that are unmutated in the B.1.351 and B.1.1.7 variants. Seropositive at baseline were only a handful of AZD1222 recipients. Clonal diversity may have been underestimated in mostly white British donors.

Specimen: peripheral blood, collected on day 0 of MenACWY control vaccination. The chain couples TRBV18 to TRBJ1-2; TRBD1 aligns across 9 bases. The receptor's source is an adult in good health. The CDR3 sequence is CASSPATGGDGGYTF. CDR3 bases: TGTGCCAGCTCACCAGCGACAGGGGGAGATGGTGGCTACACCTTC. The full variable domain, completed using reference TRBV18 and TRBJ1-2, is NAGVMQNPRHLVRRRGQEARLRCSPMKGHSHVYWYRQLPEEGLKFMVYLQKENIIDESGMPKERFSAEFPKEGPSILRIQQVVRGDSAAYFCASSPATGGDGGYTFGSGTRLTVV.